This T cell receptor (beta chain) was documented in a study of cytomegalovirus exposure and HLA in healthy donors. Whole-study results and caveats: Most likely, a cluster of highly shared sequence variants arose as a sequencing artifact.

Comment on this clone: Its matching antigen is unknown.

PCR primers comprised 60 Vbeta and 13 Jbeta primers. Here immunoSEQ multiplex PCR was the method, and the copy in TCRdb shows in-frame clones only, minus some. This sample carries some 140,000 clones, over 60% of them seen once, and the ten largest clones take over 3%. The sample comprised PBMCs. This clonotype was obtained from a woman in her thirties or forties in good health and CMV-seronegative.

The CDR3 bases are TGTGCCAGCGTCGGAGATGAGCAGTTCTTC. Residues: CASVGDEQFF. The rearrangement uses TRBV27 and TRBJ2-1; no clear D gene. V was pared by 8 bases and J by 8 bases, with 7 bases between. Germline lookup yields CDR1 MNHEY and CDR2 SMNVEV (reference sequence). CDR3 length: 10 amino acids.